The next 13 T cell receptor beta chains were all read from a single sample in a study of beta chain features in type 1 diabetes. Reverse transcription of all isolated RNA meant that expressed TCRB transcripts were sequenced. Clones were sequenced by immunoSEQ multiplex PCR, and TCRdb holds only the in-frame ones, with some missing. The sample has roughly 400,000 clones; less than 15% are singletons. Sequenced input: naive CD4+ T cells from blood. The receptor source for this set is a woman between 18 and 29 years old in good health.

The rearrangement uses TRBV30 and TRBJ1-4; D is undetermined. The CDR3 totals 14 residues. In germline, CDR1 is GTSNPN, CDR2 SVGIG (reference sequence). V dropped 0 bases and J dropped 12 bases, with 17 bases sitting between them. In nucleotides, the CDR3 is TGTGCCTGGAGTGTACGTAACAGACCGGTGGAACTGTTTTTT. As protein: CAWSVRNRPVELFF.

This clone was observed a handful of times. The chain carries TRBV29-1 and TRBJ2-1; 9 positions agree with TRBD2. Germline CDR1 and CDR2: SQVTM and ANQGSEA. The CDR3 runs to 11 residues. V lost 8 bases, J lost 14 bases, and 10 bases stayed unmatched. The DNA of the CDR3 is TGCAGCTTATTCTTAAGCGGGAGGAAGTTCTTC. This encodes CSLFLSGRKFF.

This rearrangement joins TRBV19 to TRBJ1-2, with TRBD1 matching over 10 bases. CDR3 length: 14 amino acids. The trim removed 5 bases at V and 8 bases at J, leaving 8 bases unmatched. The germline V gene encodes CDR1 LNHDA and CDR2 SQIVND (reference sequence). For the CDR3, the DNA is TGTGCCAGTAGTGTCGACAGGGGGCCGGAAGGCTACACCTTC. Protein product: CASSVDRGPEGYTF.

This clone was detected a few times. The rearrangement uses TRBV11-2 and TRBJ2-7; no clear D gene. The CDR3 is 13 residues long. Germline lookup yields CDR1 SGHAT and CDR2 FQNNGV. Trimming took off 1 base at V and 3 bases at J, with 7 bases between the two ends. The CDR3 loop reads CASSLVRLYEQYF. CDR3 coding DNA: TGTGCCAGCAGCTTAGTTCGACTCTACGAGCAGTACTTC.

The J gene is TRBJ1-1, the V gene TRBV28; a weak D match, TRBD1 (5 bases). Germline V gives CDR1 MDHEN, CDR2 SYDVKM. The V and J ends lost 3 bases and 0 bases respectively, with 17 bases between them. The CDR3 contains 17 residues. CDR3 protein: CASSLSRVGEMNTEAFF. In DNA form, the CDR3 reads TGTGCCAGCAGTTTGAGCCGGGTAGGGGAAATGAACACTGAAGCTTTCTTT.

This clone was seen more than once but under ten times. The V gene is TRBV30, the J gene TRBJ1-1; 8 bases fit TRBD1. The CDR3 is 13 amino acids. Germline assignment: CDR1 GTSNPN and CDR2 SVGIG (reference sequence). Unmatched junction bases numbered 2, after V lost 2 bases and J lost 3 bases. CDR3 coding DNA: TGTGCCTGGAGTACGGACAGGGACACTGAAGCTTTCTTT. Amino acids: CAWSTDRDTEAFF.

Only a few counts were recorded for this clone. V usage is TRBV29-1 and J usage is TRBJ1-1; 10 positions match TRBD1. CDR3 size: 12 residues. The trim removed 4 bases at V and 6 bases at J, leaving 2 bases unmatched. The germline gives CDR1 SQVTM, CDR2 ANQGSEA. The chain's CDR3 is CSVGQGAAEAFF. In DNA form, the CDR3 reads TGCAGCGTTGGACAGGGGGCCGCTGAAGCTTTCTTT.

The CDR3 here is CASSLAGTYGDEQFF. The CDR3 region has the DNA TGTGCCAGCAGCTTAGCCGGGACATATGGAGATGAGCAGTTCTTC. The chain couples TRBV7-2 to TRBJ2-1; tentative D call: TRBD1 (6 bases). Looked up from germline, CDR1 is SGHTA and CDR2 is FQGNSA. The CDR3 sequence is 15 residues long. The V gene lost 0 bases and the J gene lost 8 bases, with 14 bases spanning the gap.

The V gene is TRBV29-1, the J gene TRBJ1-2; 11 positions agree with TRBD1. CDR1 and CDR2 from the germline V gene are SQVTM and ANQGSEA. The CDR3 contains 17 residues. The ends lost 4 bases at V and 7 bases at J; junction bases unmatched: 17. The CDR3 sequence is CSVVPGTGGSFGIGYTF. The CDR3 DNA sequence: TGCAGCGTTGTGCCCGGGACAGGGGGTAGTTTCGGAATTGGCTACACCTTC.

This clone showed up just a few times. This chain links TRBV30 with TRBJ2-1, with 9 bases fitting TRBD2. Germline V gene lookup returns CDR1 GTSNPN and CDR2 SVGIG (reference sequence). The trim removed 5 bases at V and 7 bases at J, leaving 9 bases unmatched. CDR3 length equals 14 residues. CDR3 sequence: CAWAWLAGLNEQFF. CDR3 in DNA: TGTGCCTGGGCCTGGCTAGCGGGATTGAATGAGCAGTTCTTC.

There are a few counts of this clone. The DNA of the CDR3 is TGTGCCAGCAGCGCACTAACAGGGGGCCTGGAGCTGTTTTTT. This encodes CASSALTGGLELFF. The chain uses TRBV5-5 and TRBJ1-4, with TRBD1 matching 9 bases. The better agreement between TRBJ2-2 and the DNA end casts doubt on the J call. In germline, CDR1 is SGHKS, CDR2 YYEKEE (reference sequence). CDR3 length equals 14 residues.

The CDR3 is CASTPWTSGYNEQFF. The CDR3 DNA is TGTGCCAGCACCCCTTGGACTAGCGGCTACAATGAGCAGTTCTTC. The gene calls are TRBV7-2 and TRBJ2-1; TRBD2 matches 10 bases. Germline-derived CDR1 and CDR2 are SGHTA and FQGNSA. The CDR3 has 15 residues. Unmatched junction bases numbered 6, after V lost 7 bases and J lost 3 bases. The full variable domain, its missing parts supplied by reference TRBV7-2 and TRBJ2-1, is GAGVSQSPSNKVTEKGKDVELRCDPISGHTALYWYRQSLGQGLEFLIYFQGNSAPDKSGLPSDRFSAERTGGSVSTLTIQRTQQEDSAVYLCASTPWTSGYNEQFFGPGTRLTVL.

On this clone: The sample contains more than one DNA sequence encoding this CDR3. The V gene is TRBV7-2, the J gene TRBJ1-1, with TRBD1 matching over 8 bases. The CDR3 is 14 residues long. J lost 1 base, V lost 5 bases, and 3 bases had no gene match. Germline lookup yields CDR1 SGHTA and CDR2 FQGNSA. The CDR3 DNA sequence: TGTGCCAGCAGCCCCGGACAGGGGAACACTGAAGCTTTCTTT. It is translated as CASSPGQGNTEAFF.